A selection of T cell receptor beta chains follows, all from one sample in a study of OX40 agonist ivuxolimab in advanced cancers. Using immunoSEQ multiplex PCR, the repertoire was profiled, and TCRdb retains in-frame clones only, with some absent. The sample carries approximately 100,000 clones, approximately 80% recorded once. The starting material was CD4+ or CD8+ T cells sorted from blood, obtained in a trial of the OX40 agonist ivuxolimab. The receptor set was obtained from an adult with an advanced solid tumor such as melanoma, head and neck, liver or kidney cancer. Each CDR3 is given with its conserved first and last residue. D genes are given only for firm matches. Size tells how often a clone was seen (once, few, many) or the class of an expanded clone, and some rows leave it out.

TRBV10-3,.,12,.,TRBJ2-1,CATQSGTNEQFF,TGTGCCACCCAAAGCGGTACAAATGAGCAGTTCTTC
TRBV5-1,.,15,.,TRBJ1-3,CASSLGGPSGNTIYF,TGCGCCAGCAGCTTGGGTGGACCCTCTGGAAACACCATATATTTT
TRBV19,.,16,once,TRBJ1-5,CASSLRGGRVNQPQHF,TGTGCCAGTAGTCTGAGGGGAGGACGGGTCAATCAGCCCCAGCATTTT
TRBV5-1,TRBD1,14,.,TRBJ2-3,CASSLGSGGDTQYF,TGCGCCAGCAGCTTGGGTTCAGGGGGAGATACGCAGTATTTT
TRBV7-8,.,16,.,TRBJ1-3,CASSLQGFSSGNTIYF,TGTGCCAGCAGCCTGCAGGGGTTTAGCTCTGGAAACACCATATATTTT
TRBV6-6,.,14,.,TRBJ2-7,CASSSGTFYYEQYF,TGTGCCAGCAGCTCCGGGACTTTTTATTACGAGCAGTACTTC
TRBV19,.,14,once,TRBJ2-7,CASSNQAGSYEQYF,TGTGCCAGTAGTAATCAGGCGGGCTCCTACGAGCAGTACTTC
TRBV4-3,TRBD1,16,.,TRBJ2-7,CASSLHGYRGGYEQYF,TGCGCCAGCAGCCTCCATGGGTACAGGGGTGGCTACGAGCAGTACTTC
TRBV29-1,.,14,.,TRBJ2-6,CSVERVSGANVLTF,TGCAGCGTTGAACGCGTCTCTGGGGCCAACGTCCTGACTTTC
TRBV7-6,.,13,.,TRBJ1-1,CASSSSRNTEAFF,TGTGCCAGCAGCTCATCACGGAACACTGAAGCTTTCTTT
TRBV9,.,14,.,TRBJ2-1,CASSVDGSYNEQFF,TGTGCCAGCAGCGTAGATGGCTCCTACAATGAGCAGTTCTTC
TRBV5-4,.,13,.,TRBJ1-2,CASSLEGGYGYTF,TGTGCCAGCAGCTTGGAAGGGGGCTATGGCTACACCTTC
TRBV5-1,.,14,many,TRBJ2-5,CASSLEGGKETQYF,TGCGCCAGCAGCTTGGAAGGGGGGAAAGAGACCCAGTACTTC
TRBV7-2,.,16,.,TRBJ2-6,CASSLPQASGANVLTF,TGTGCCAGCAGCTTGCCACAGGCCTCTGGGGCCAACGTCCTGACTTTC
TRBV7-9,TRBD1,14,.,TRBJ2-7,CASSPGTELYEQYF,TGTGCCAGCAGCCCCGGGACAGAGCTTTACGAGCAGTACTTC
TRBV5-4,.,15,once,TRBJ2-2,CASSVDRAGTGELFF,TGTGCCAGCAGCGTAGACAGGGCGGGAACCGGGGAGCTGTTTTTT
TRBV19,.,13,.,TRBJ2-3,CASSIVGTDTQYF,TGTGCCAGTAGTATAGTTGGGACAGATACGCAGTATTTT
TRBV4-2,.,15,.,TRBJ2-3,CASSAPEEGTDTQYF,TGTGCCAGCAGCGCCCCTGAGGAGGGCACAGATACGCAGTATTTT
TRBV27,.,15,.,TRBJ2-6,CASSPSGSGANVLTF,TGTGCCAGCAGTCCCTCTGGCTCTGGGGCCAACGTCCTGACTTTC
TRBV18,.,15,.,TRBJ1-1,CASSPTGGPNTEAFF,TGTGCCAGCTCACCTACGGGGGGCCCTAACACTGAAGCTTTCTTT
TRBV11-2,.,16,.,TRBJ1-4,CASSGGEGSLNEKLFF,TGTGCCAGCAGCGGGGGGGAGGGCTCCTTGAATGAAAAACTGTTTTTT
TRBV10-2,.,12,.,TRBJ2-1,CATRTANNEQFF,TGCGCCACTCGGACAGCGAACAATGAGCAGTTCTTC
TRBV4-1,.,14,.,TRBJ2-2,CASSQESWTGELFF,TGCGCCAGCAGCCAAGAAAGCTGGACCGGGGAGCTGTTTTTT
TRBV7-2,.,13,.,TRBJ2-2,CASSFPNTGELFF,TGTGCCAGCAGCTTCCCTAACACCGGGGAGCTGTTTTTT
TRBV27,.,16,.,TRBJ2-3,CASSLGGTLFLDTQYF,TGTGCCAGCAGTTTAGGTGGGACCCTGTTTTTGGATACGCAGTATTTT
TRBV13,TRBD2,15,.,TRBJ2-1,CASSLGTSAYNEQFF,TGTGCCAGCAGCTTAGGGACTAGCGCGTACAATGAGCAGTTCTTC
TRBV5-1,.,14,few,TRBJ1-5,CASSLGGEGQPQHF,TGCGCCAGCAGCTTGGGGGGTGAGGGCCAGCCCCAGCATTTT
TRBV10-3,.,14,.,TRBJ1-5,CAIGDLRGNQPQHF,TGTGCCATCGGGGACCTCAGGGGCAATCAGCCCCAGCATTTT
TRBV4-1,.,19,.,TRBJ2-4,CASSHPGGSGNLAKNIQYF,TGCGCCAGCAGCCACCCTGGGGGGTCGGGGAACCTAGCCAAAAACATTCAGTACTTC
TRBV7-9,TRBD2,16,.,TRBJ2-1,CASSLESGLAGVRKFF,TGTGCCAGCAGCTTAGAATCAGGCCTAGCGGGAGTAAGGAAGTTCTTC
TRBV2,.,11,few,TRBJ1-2,CASTQGAGYTF,TGTGCCAGCACCCAGGGAGCCGGCTACACCTTC
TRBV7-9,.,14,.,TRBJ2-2,CASGEDSSTGELFF,TGTGCCAGCGGCGAGGACAGTAGCACCGGGGAGCTGTTTTTT
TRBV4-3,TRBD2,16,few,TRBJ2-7,CASSQDLGGIHYEQYF,TGCGCCAGCAGCCAAGATCTGGGAGGGATACACTACGAGCAGTACTTC
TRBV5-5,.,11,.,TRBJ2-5,CASSLKETQYF,TGTGCCAGCAGCTTAAAAGAGACCCAGTACTTC
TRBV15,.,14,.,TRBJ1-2,CATSYRGVEYGYTF,TGTGCCACCAGTTACCGGGGGGTAGAATATGGCTACACCTTC
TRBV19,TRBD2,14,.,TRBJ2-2,CASTWGGYTGELFF,TGTGCCAGTACGTGGGGAGGGTACACCGGGGAGCTGTTTTTT
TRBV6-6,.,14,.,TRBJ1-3,CASSTGSSGNTIYF,TGTGCCAGCAGCACAGGGAGCTCTGGAAACACCATATATTTT
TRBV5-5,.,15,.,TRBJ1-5,CASSLAGNSNQPQHF,TGTGCCAGCAGCTTAGCCGGAAATAGCAATCAGCCCCAGCATTTT
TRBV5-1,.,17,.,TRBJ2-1,CASSLELAKSSYNEQFF,TGCGCCAGCAGCTTGGAACTAGCTAAGAGCTCCTACAATGAGCAGTTCTTC
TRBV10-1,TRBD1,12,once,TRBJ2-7,CASSGGQSEQYF,TGCGCCAGCAGTGGGGGACAGTCCGAGCAGTACTTC
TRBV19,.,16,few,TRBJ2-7,CASSIARDIDSYEQYF,TGTGCCAGTAGTATCGCTCGGGACATCGACTCCTACGAGCAGTACTTC
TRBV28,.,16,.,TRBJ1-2,CASSLSGPGVDYGYTF,TGTGCCAGCAGTTTATCCGGGCCAGGGGTGGACTATGGCTACACCTTC
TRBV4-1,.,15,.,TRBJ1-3,CASSQVTGPGNTIYF,TGCGCCAGCAGCCAAGTGACGGGGCCTGGAAACACCATATATTTT
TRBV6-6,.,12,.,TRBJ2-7,CASSLLVYEQYF,TGTGCCAGCAGTTTGCTTGTTTACGAGCAGTACTTC
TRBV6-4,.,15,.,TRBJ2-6,CASSGQATGANVLTF,TGTGCCAGCAGTGGCCAGGCAACTGGGGCCAACGTCCTGACTTTC
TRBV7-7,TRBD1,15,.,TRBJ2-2,CASSLEQGSTGELFF,TGTGCCAGCAGCTTAGAACAGGGGTCCACCGGGGAGCTGTTTTTT
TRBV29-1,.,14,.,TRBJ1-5,CSAGGGSSGQPQHF,TGCAGCGCCGGCGGGGGGAGTAGCGGTCAGCCCCAGCATTTT
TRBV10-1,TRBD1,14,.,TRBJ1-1,CASSPQGGGTEAFF,TGCGCCAGCAGCCCTCAGGGGGGGGGAACTGAAGCTTTCTTT
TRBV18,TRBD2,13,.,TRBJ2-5,CASSLAGAETQYF,TGTGCCAGCTCACTAGCGGGAGCAGAGACCCAGTACTTC
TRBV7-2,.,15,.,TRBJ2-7,CASSSLPGRSYEQYF,TGTGCCAGCAGCTCACTGCCGGGCCGCTCCTACGAGCAGTACTTC
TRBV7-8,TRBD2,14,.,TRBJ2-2,CASGLAGNTGELFF,TGTGCCAGCGGACTAGCGGGGAACACCGGGGAGCTGTTTTTT
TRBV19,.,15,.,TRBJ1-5,CASSIGTSSNQPQHF,TGTGCCAGTAGTATTGGGACAAGTAGCAATCAGCCCCAGCATTTT
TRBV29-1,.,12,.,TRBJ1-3,CSVESSGNTIYF,TGCAGCGTTGAGTCGTCTGGAAACACCATATATTTT
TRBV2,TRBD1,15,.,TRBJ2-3,CASRKTGDSTDTQYF,TGTGCCAGCAGGAAGACAGGGGATAGCACAGATACGCAGTATTTT
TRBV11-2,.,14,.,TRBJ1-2,CASSLRPGNYGYTF,TGTGCCAGCAGCTTGAGGCCGGGTAACTATGGCTACACCTTC